Listed here are 32 T cell receptor beta chains from one sample, sequenced in a study of tissue T cells after allogeneic stem cell transplantation. The sample's time point: mouse harvest day 14 after allogeneic transplant. The graft held 10^6 splenic CD5+ T cells and 10^7 T-cell-depleted bone marrow cells. Sequencing was performed with immunoSEQ multiplex PCR; in TCRdb, only in-frame clones are kept and a portion is missing. Of roughly 4,700 clones listed, about 32% were seen once; the top ten hold around 9%. Sequencing was carried out using skin. The receptors here all came from a female BALB/c mouse given C57BL/6 T cells with graft-versus-host disease after an allogeneic hematopoietic cell transplant.

The table lists this clone with a few counts. The genes and germline here are from mouse. Read coverage stops 1 residue before the CDR3 terminus; the germline J gene supplies the remainder. The rearrangement uses TRBV12-1 and TRBJ1-5; TRBD1 agrees at 7 bases. V lost 0 bases to trimming and J lost 0 bases; unmatched junction nucleotides: 1. Germline CDR1 is SGHSN and CDR2 is HYEKVE. CDR3 length equals 15 residues. The sequenced part of the CDR3 DNA is TGTGCCAGCTCTCTCCGGACAGGTAACAACCAGGCTCCGCTT. Amino acids: CASSLRTGNNQAPL. In full, the CDR3 is CASSLRTGNNQAPLF.

This clone was detected only a few times. Genes and germline come from the mouse. CDR3 in amino acids: CASSLALGGYEQYF. CDR3 DNA, as far as it was read: TGTGCCAGCAGCTTAGCCCTGGGGGGTTATGAACAGTAC. The rearrangement uses TRBV3 and TRBJ2-7; TRBD2 matches at 8 bases. The observed sequence ends 1 residue before the CDR3 terminus, with the missing tail filled in from the germline J gene. There are 14 residues in the CDR3. The V gene end was trimmed by 0 bases and the J gene end by 4 bases; junction bases not matched to a gene: 2. In germline, CDR1 is SNHLY, CDR2 FYNGKV (reference sequence).

Notes on this clone: Genes here carry mouse names. The read ends 1 residue early relative to the CDR3; the germline J gene fills the gap. J is TRBJ1-4 and V is TRBV26; tentatively, D is TRBD1 (6 bases). Trimming pared 5 bases from V and 0 bases from J, leaving 7 bases between. Germline V gives CDR1 KGHPV, CDR2 FQNQEV (reference sequence). CDR3 length: 14 amino acids. CDR3 loop: CASSTGISNERLFF. Partial CDR3 DNA: TGTGCCAGCAGTACAGGGATTTCCAACGAAAGATTATTT. Looking up the rest from reference TRBV26 and TRBJ1-4 gives the full variable domain: NSKVIQTPRYLVKGQGQKAKMRCIPEKGHPVVFWYQQNKNNEFKFLINFQNQEVLQQIDMTEKRFSAECPSNSPCSLEIQSSEAGDSALYLCASSTGISNERLFFGHGTKLSVL.

This clone was seen only a few times. Each gene name is a mouse one. The DNA read from the CDR3 is TGTGCCAGCAGTCGGGGAGGTCAAAACACCTTGTAC. Translation gives CASSRGGQNTLY. The whole CDR3 reads CASSRGGQNTLYF. V usage is TRBV26 and J usage is TRBJ2-4; D not resolved. The CDR3 is cut off 1 residue early in the read; its end comes from the germline J gene. The CDR3 covers 13 residues. The germline gives CDR1 KGHPV, CDR2 FQNQEV (reference sequence). V was shortened by 4 bases and J by 1 base, with 6 bases between the two germline ends.

Only one count was recorded for this clone. Gene names are the mouse ones. With the read ending 1 residue before the CDR3 end, the germline J gene is used to fill in that end. This chain connects TRBV12-1 to TRBJ1-4; 7 nucleotides line up with TRBD1. Trimming cost V 2 bases and J 6 bases; bases outside gene matches: 2. The CDR3 extends over 13 amino acids. Per the germline V gene, CDR1 is SGHSN and CDR2 is HYEKVE. The DNA read from the CDR3 is TGTGCCAGCTCTCGACAGGGAGACGAAAGATTATTT. Translating it yields CASSRQGDERLF. The complete CDR3 reads CASSRQGDERLFF.

Remarks on this clone: Each gene name is a mouse one. The read halts 1 residue ahead of the CDR3 end, with the missing end drawn from the germline J gene. V is TRBV19 and J is TRBJ2-4, with 10 bases matching TRBD1. The CDR3 is made up of 17 amino acids. The trim removed 0 bases at V and 3 bases at J, leaving 7 bases unmatched. Germline V lookup: CDR1 FNHDT, CDR2 SITEND (reference sequence). The CDR3 spells CASSIGRQGAPQNTLYF. The DNA read from the CDR3 is TGTGCCAGCAGTATAGGGAGACAGGGGGCGCCGCAAAACACCTTGTAC.

A word on this clone: The gene symbols are mouse symbols. CDR3 region: CASSLGLGDQDTQYF. CDR3 bases read: TGTGCCAGCAGTCTGGGACTGGGGGACCAAGACACCCAGTAC. The chain uses TRBV26 and TRBJ2-5; the match to TRBD2 covers 10 bases. The read stops 1 residue short of the end of the CDR3; the missing end is completed from the germline J gene. The CDR3 consists of 15 residues. Germline-derived CDR1 and CDR2 are KGHPV and FQNQEV (reference sequence). V was clipped by 2 bases and J by 1 base; unmatched bases: 0.

By share, this clone counts as large (0.1 to 1%). The listed genes are named as in mouse. The CDR3 goes on 1 residue after the read ends, and that part is filled in from the germline J gene. J is TRBJ2-7 and V is TRBV19, with unresolved D. CDR1 and CDR2 from the germline V gene are FNHDT and SITEND (reference sequence). The CDR3 extends over 11 amino acids. V lost 4 bases to trimming and J lost 4 bases, with 6 bases between them. CDR3 bases read: TGTGCCAGCAGTCCCTCTTATGAACAGTAC. This encodes CASSPSYEQY. The full CDR3 reads CASSPSYEQYF.

As regards this clone: Mouse gene names and germline throughout. With the read ending 1 residue before the CDR3 end, the germline J gene is used to fill in that end. The gene calls are TRBV4 and TRBJ2-7, with TRBD2 matching over 11 bases. V was clipped by 8 bases and J by 4 bases; unmatched bases: 7. CDR3 size: 14 residues. Germline CDR1 is LGHDT and CDR2 is YNNKQL (reference sequence). The DNA read from the CDR3 is TGTGCCAGCTCTCGGACTGGGGGGCCTTATGAACAGTAC. This translates into CASSRTGGPYEQY. From start to end, the CDR3 is CASSRTGGPYEQYF.

This clone was seen a few times. The genes are named according to mouse. Read sequence stops 1 residue before the CDR3 end, and the germline J gene provides the missing end. This chain joins TRBV19 and TRBJ2-1, with TRBD2 matching over 9 bases. Germline assignment: CDR1 FNHDT and CDR2 SITEND (reference sequence). Losses at the gene ends were 1 base for V and 8 bases for J; bases not matched to a gene: 4. There are 14 residues in the CDR3. The CDR3 region is CASSILGGKPEQFF. The covered CDR3 bases are TGTGCCAGCAGTATACTGGGGGGGAAACCTGAGCAGTTC.

This clone was counted a few times. The germline and genes are mouse ones. CDR3 loop: CASSPQNSDYTF. The sequenced CDR3 bases are TGTGCCAGCAGTCCCCAGAACTCCGACTACACC. The J gene is TRBJ1-2, the V gene TRBV26; D remains unclear. The CDR3 is cut off 1 residue early in the read; its end comes from the germline J gene. The germline V and J ends were trimmed by 4 bases and 2 bases, with 5 bases remaining between them. Germline lookup yields CDR1 KGHPV and CDR2 FQNQEV (reference sequence). CDR3 size: 12 residues.

Concerning this clone itself: Gene names and germline refer to mouse. The CDR3 protein is CASSPPGQNSGNTLYF. The CDR3 bases that were read are TGTGCCAGCAGCCCCCCGGGACAGAATTCTGGAAATACGCTCTAT. The chain is built from TRBV4 and TRBJ1-3; TRBD1 agrees at 7 bases. Coverage ceases 1 residue before the CDR3 finishes, and the germline J gene fills in the end. Losses at the gene ends were 5 bases for V and 0 bases for J; bases not matched to a gene: 7. The CDR3 is 16 residues long. Looked up from germline, CDR1 is LGHDT and CDR2 is YNNKQL (reference sequence).

In its sample, this clone is medium-sized. Germline and genes here are mouse. The sequenced part of the CDR3 DNA is TGTGCCAGCAGTCTGGGGGGAAACACCGGGCAGCTCTAC. It yields the protein CASSLGGNTGQLY. The complete CDR3 sequence is CASSLGGNTGQLYF. This chain links TRBV26 with TRBJ2-2; D tentatively reads TRBD1 or TRBD2 (5 bases each). The CDR3 extends 1 residue past the end of the read, so its final part is completed from the germline J gene. The CDR3 extends over 14 amino acids. Germline-derived CDR1 and CDR2 are KGHPV and FQNQEV (reference sequence). Trimming took off 2 bases at V and 1 base at J, with 5 bases between the two ends.

As to this clone: These gene names are mouse names. The CDR3 end lies 1 residue beyond the end of the read and is filled in from the germline J gene. The V call is TRBV26, the J call TRBJ1-1, with D perhaps matching TRBD1 (6 bases). Germline CDR1 is KGHPV and CDR2 is FQNQEV (reference sequence). V was trimmed by 2 bases and J by 1 base, leaving 8 bases between them. This CDR3 has 14 amino acids. CDR3 amino acids: CASSLGTQNTEVFF. CDR3 DNA (partial): TGTGCCAGCAGTCTGGGGACACAAAACACAGAAGTCTTC.

This clone was observed a few times. The gene names given are mouse names. The read halts 1 residue ahead of the CDR3 end, with the missing end drawn from the germline J gene. This rearrangement joins TRBV24 to TRBJ1-3; possibly TRBD1 for D (6 bases). This CDR3 is built from 13 residues. Germline V CDR1 and CDR2: KGHTA, FRNEEI. The V gene lost 4 bases and the J gene lost 3 bases, with 7 bases spanning the gap. CDR3 DNA (partial): TGTGCCAGCAGTCCACAGGGTGGAAATACGCTCTAT. The encoded protein is CASSPQGGNTLY. The full CDR3 protein is CASSPQGGNTLYF.

With respect to this clone: Any gene name here is a mouse gene name. The CDR3 end is not reached by the read, which stops 1 residue before it; the germline J gene fills it in. The rearrangement links TRBV13-1 to TRBJ1-1; TRBD1 might be the D (5 bases). Trimming stripped 3 bases from V and 8 bases from J, with 11 bases between. The CDR3 runs to 12 residues. Germline V gene lookup returns CDR1 NSHNY and CDR2 SYGAGN. CDR3 in amino acids: CASSGPGGEVFF. The DNA read from the CDR3 is TGTGCCAGCAGTGGCCCGGGGGGGGAAGTCTTC.

This clone was seen more than once but under ten times. Mouse germline and gene names are used. The read comes to an end 1 residue before the CDR3 does, leaving the germline J gene to fill in the end. The V gene is TRBV26, the J gene TRBJ2-4; 12 bases are a match to TRBD2. V shed 6 bases and J 0 bases; nucleotides not matched to a gene: 1. Germline V gives CDR1 KGHPV, CDR2 FQNQEV (reference sequence). This CDR3 region has 15 residues. The CDR3 DNA, read in part, is TGTGCCAGCAGGGACTGGGGGGGAAGTCAAAACACCTTGTAC. This sequence encodes CASRDWGGSQNTLY. The entire CDR3 protein reads CASRDWGGSQNTLYF.

This clone is deemed medium-sized. Genes here carry mouse names. The read finishes 1 residue shy of the CDR3 end, and the germline J gene is used to complete it. The chain employs TRBV26 and TRBJ1-3; a possible D gene is TRBD1 (5 bases). The germline V and J ends were trimmed by 4 bases and 4 bases, with 5 bases remaining between them. This CDR3 has 12 amino acids. Germline V gene sequence: CDR1 KGHPV, CDR2 FQNQEV (reference sequence). CDR3 in amino acids: CASSRDGNTLYF. Partial CDR3 DNA: TGTGCCAGCAGTCGGGACGGAAATACGCTCTAT.

Remarks on this clone: The genes and germline here are from mouse. The read ends 1 residue before the CDR3 terminus; that terminus is restored from the germline J gene. V and J are TRBV5 and TRBJ1-4, with a tentative D call TRBD1 (5 bases). V was clipped by 0 bases and J by 0 bases, with 8 bases between them. The CDR3 sequence is 16 residues long. CDR1 is LGHNA and CDR2 is YNLKQL in the germline V gene (reference sequence). Here the CDR3 reads CASSQEGQISNERLFF. The DNA read from the CDR3 is TGTGCCAGCAGCCAAGAGGGGCAAATTTCCAACGAAAGATTATTT.

In its sample, this clone was seen a few times. Gene names are mouse gene names. The read ends 1 residue early relative to the CDR3; the germline J gene fills the gap. J is TRBJ2-1 and V is TRBV1; no definite D call. V dropped 1 base and J dropped 3 bases, with 4 bases sitting between them. The germline CDR1 and CDR2 sequences are NSQYPW and LRSPGD (reference sequence). The CDR3 totals 13 residues. The CDR3 region is CTCSAGGYAEQFF. Incomplete CDR3 DNA: TGCACCTGCAGTGCAGGGGGCTATGCTGAGCAGTTC.

This clone appeared a few times. The germline and genes are mouse ones. The CDR3 end falls 1 residue outside the read, so it is completed with the germline J gene. The V call is TRBV26, the J call TRBJ2-7, with a tentative D call TRBD2 (5 bases). The CDR3 extends over 12 amino acids. Trimming removed 1 base at V and 4 bases at J, with 5 bases between. Germline V gene sequence: CDR1 KGHPV, CDR2 FQNQEV (reference sequence). The sequenced part of the CDR3 DNA is TGTGCCAGCAGTCTGTTGGGGTATGAACAGTAC. Its translation: CASSLLGYEQY. The entire CDR3 protein is CASSLLGYEQYF.

This clone came up a few times. The germline and genes are mouse ones. The CDR3 extends 1 residue past the end of the read, so its final part is completed from the germline J gene. This sequence joins TRBV13-2 and TRBJ2-2, with 11 bases identical to TRBD2. The J segment lost 3 bases and the V segment lost 2 bases, leaving 3 bases of the junction unmatched. CDR3 length equals 16 residues. Germline lookup yields CDR1 NNHNN and CDR2 SYGAGS (reference sequence). The sequenced CDR3 bases are TGTGCCAGCGGTGAACTGGGGGGGCGCGACACCGGGCAGCTCTAC. Amino acids: CASGELGGRDTGQLY. The complete CDR3 reads CASGELGGRDTGQLYF.

Comments on this clone: Gene labels here are mouse ones. Read coverage stops 1 residue before the CDR3 terminus; the germline J gene supplies the remainder. The rearrangement links TRBV19 to TRBJ2-5; 12 nucleotides line up with TRBD2. The CDR3 length is 16 residues. After removal of 4 bases from V and 6 bases from J, the junction contained 9 bases not matched to a gene. CDR1 is FNHDT and CDR2 is SITEND in the germline V gene (reference sequence). The CDR3 bases that were read are TGTGCCAGCAGTCCACCGGGACTGGGGGGAGGTGACACCCAGTAC. This codes for CASSPPGLGGGDTQY. The entire CDR3 protein is CASSPPGLGGGDTQYF.

To note about this clone: The gene symbols are mouse symbols. The read gets to within 1 residue of the CDR3 end, and the germline J gene fills in the rest. The genes are TRBV23 and TRBJ2-1; the listed D gene, TRBD2, was not tested against the DNA. Germline loops: CDR1 KGHTA, CDR2 FQNQQP. This CDR3 is 16 amino acids long. The DNA read from the CDR3 is TGCTCCAGCAGTCCCTGGGGGGGCGCGGACTATGCTGAGCAGTTC. Its protein is CSSSPWGGADYAEQF. The whole CDR3 protein reads CSSSPWGGADYAEQFF.

This clone has just one count. Gene names refer to mouse genes. The read stops 1 residue short of the end of the CDR3; the missing end is completed from the germline J gene. The chain joins TRBV3 to TRBJ2-4; D not resolved. V lost 4 bases to trimming and J lost 0 bases, with 2 bases between them. Germline V lookup: CDR1 SNHLY, CDR2 FYNGKV (reference sequence). The CDR3 runs to 12 residues. The CDR3 DNA, read in part, is TGTGCCAGCAGCTCCAGTCAAAACACCTTGTAC. Its protein is CASSSSQNTLY. The full CDR3 reads CASSSSQNTLYF. Supplemented by reference TRBV3 and TRBJ2-4, the full variable domain reads GPKVLQIPSHQIIDMGQMVTLNCDPVSNHLYFYWYKQILGQQMEFLVNFYNGKVMEKSKLFKDQFSVERPDGSYFTLKIQPTALEDSAVYFCASSSSQNTLYFGAGTRLSVL.

This clone is medium-sized. Mouse gene names and germline throughout. Sequencing ends 1 residue short of the CDR3 end; the germline J gene provides the rest. The gene calls are TRBV26 and TRBJ1-4; D not resolved. The germline V and J ends were trimmed by 4 bases and 0 bases, with 6 bases remaining between them. This CDR3 is 14 amino acids long. Per the germline V gene, CDR1 is KGHPV and CDR2 is FQNQEV (reference sequence). The CDR3 DNA, read in part, is TGTGCCAGCAGTCAGACAATTTCCAACGAAAGATTATTT. This encodes CASSQTISNERLF. The whole CDR3 sequence is CASSQTISNERLFF.

This clone is classed as large. The genes and germline here are from mouse. The missing CDR3 end, 1 residue past where the read stops, is filled in from the germline J gene. The chain couples TRBV26 to TRBJ1-5; D is unclear. V lost 3 bases and J lost 4, with 7 bases in between. Germline V gene lookup returns CDR1 KGHPV and CDR2 FQNQEV (reference sequence). The CDR3 totals 13 residues. Incomplete CDR3 DNA: TGTGCCAGCAGTCTTACAGCAAACCAGGCTCCGCTT. It encodes CASSLTANQAPL. The full CDR3 sequence reads CASSLTANQAPLF.

By share of the sample, this clone is large. The germline and genes are mouse ones. The read gets to within 1 residue of the CDR3 end, and the germline J gene fills in the rest. This chain uses TRBV16 with TRBJ2-7; D is uncertain. This CDR3 has 10 residues. The ends were cut back, 3 bases at V and 4 bases at J, with 1 base in the middle. Germline V gives CDR1 SGHSA, CDR2 FRNQAP. Incomplete CDR3 DNA: TGTGCAAGCAGCTTTTATGAACAGTAC. It encodes CASSFYEQY. The CDR3 in full is CASSFYEQYF.

Points on this clone: Gene labels here are mouse ones. The read ends 1 residue before the CDR3 terminus; that terminus is restored from the germline J gene. J is TRBJ2-1 and V is TRBV13-1; the D gene is possibly TRBD2 (5 bases). Germline V gene lookup returns CDR1 NSHNY and CDR2 SYGAGN. The V end was cut by 3 bases, the J end by 3 bases, with 7 bases between. The CDR3 runs 13 residues. Here the CDR3 reads CASSVLVYAEQFF. CDR3 DNA, as far as it was read: TGTGCCAGCAGTGTACTGGTCTATGCTGAGCAGTTC.

This clone was recorded only once. Mouse germline and gene names are used. The read ends 1 residue before the CDR3 terminus; that terminus is restored from the germline J gene. This rearrangement joins TRBV19 to TRBJ2-3, with 11 positions matching TRBD2. CDR3 length equals 15 residues. J lost 3 bases, V lost 5 bases, and 5 bases had no gene match. Germline CDR1 is FNHDT and CDR2 is SITEND (reference sequence). The CDR3 loop is CASSPRTGGAETLYF. CDR3 DNA, as far as it was read: TGTGCCAGCAGCCCCAGGACTGGGGGGGCAGAAACGCTGTAT. Drawing the rest from reference TRBV19 and TRBJ2-3, the complete variable domain is GGIITQTPKFLIGQEGQKLTLKCQQNFNHDTMYWYRQDSGKGLRLIYYSITENDLQKGDLSEGYDASREKKSSFSLTVTSAQKNEMAVFLCASSPRTGGAETLYFGSGTRLTVL.

With respect to this clone: The gene symbols are mouse symbols. The observed sequence ends 1 residue before the CDR3 terminus, with the missing tail filled in from the germline J gene. This chain connects TRBV19 to TRBJ1-1; TRBD1 is a possible D gene (6 bases). The CDR3 spans 15 residues. Trimming cost V 0 bases and J 0 bases, with 9 bases left between them. Germline lookup yields CDR1 FNHDT and CDR2 SITEND (reference sequence). Here the CDR3 reads CASSIDRAANTEVFF. The DNA read from the CDR3 is TGTGCCAGCAGTATAGACAGGGCGGCAAACACAGAAGTCTTC.

This clone was recorded a few times. These gene names are mouse names. The part of the CDR3 DNA that was read is TGTGCCAGCAGCCAAGACTGGGTCCAAGACACCCAGTAC. Residues: CASSQDWVQDTQY. Given in full, the CDR3 is CASSQDWVQDTQYF. The rearrangement joins TRBV5 to TRBJ2-5; D might be TRBD2 (5 bases). The read falls 1 residue short of the CDR3 end, and the missing part is taken from the germline J gene. Germline V gene lookup returns CDR1 LGHNA and CDR2 YNLKQL (reference sequence). The CDR3 extends over 14 amino acids. Trimming took 0 bases from V and 2 from J, leaving 6 bases between them.